What follows is one TCR beta chain and its context. Healthy Caucasians provided all donations. The length of the CDR3 is 14 residues. V was clipped by 3 bases and J by 5 bases, with 14 bases between them. These data come from a study of identical twins. TCRdb analysed the 5' RACE reads with MiXCR anew, one entry per CDR3 protein. The sample includes about 890,000 distinct CDR3 sequences, roughly 12% of them seen just once. The data also belong to a second study, concerning yellow fever vaccine responses in identical twins.

The gene calls are TRBV12-3 or TRBV12-4 and TRBJ2-7; the D gene could be TRBD1 or TRBD2 (5 bases each). The sequence came from a woman under 30 in good health. The sequenced sample was PBMCs. DNA for the CDR3: TGTGCCAGCAGTTTCAGAGGGGTCGGCGACGAGCAGTACGTC. Its translation is CASSFRGVGDEQYV.